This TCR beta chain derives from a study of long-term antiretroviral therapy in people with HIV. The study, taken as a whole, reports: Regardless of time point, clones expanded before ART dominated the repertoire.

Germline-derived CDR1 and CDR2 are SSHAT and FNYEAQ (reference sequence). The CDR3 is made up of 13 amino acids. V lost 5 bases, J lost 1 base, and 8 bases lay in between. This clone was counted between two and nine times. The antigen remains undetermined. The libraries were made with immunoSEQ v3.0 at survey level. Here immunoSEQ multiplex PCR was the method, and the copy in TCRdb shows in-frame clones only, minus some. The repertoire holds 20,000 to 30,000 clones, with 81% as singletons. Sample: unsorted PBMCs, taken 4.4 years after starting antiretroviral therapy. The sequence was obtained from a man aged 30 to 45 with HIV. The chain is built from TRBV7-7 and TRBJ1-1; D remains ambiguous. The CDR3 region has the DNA TGTGCCAGCAGCGCCACAAAGAACACTGAAGCTTTCTTT. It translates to CASSATKNTEAFF. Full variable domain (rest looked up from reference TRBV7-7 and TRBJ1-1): GAGVSQSPRYKVTKRGQDVTLRCDPISSHATLYWYQQALGQGPEFLTYFNYEAQPDKSGLPSDRFSAERPEGSISTLTIQRTEQRDSAMYRCASSATKNTEAFFGQGTRLTVV.